The present T cell receptor (beta chain) was sequenced within a study of cytotoxic CD8 clonotypes in ibrutinib-treated CLL. General study findings and limits: Ibrutinib response saw clonality rise, and progression saw it return toward baseline. Public clonotypes, an uncommon group, contracted or remained stable on treatment.

With regard to this clone: Its antigen is not identified.

Trimming removed 7 bases from V and 2 bases from J, with 26 bases in between. CDR1 and CDR2 from the germline V gene are MNHEY and SMNVEV (reference sequence). CDR3 size: 18 residues. The authors obtained around 2 micrograms of genomic DNA from cryopreserved PBMCs for TCR beta libraries. Measured with immunoSEQ multiplex PCR; TCRdb has only the in-frame clones, and not every one. The sample records fewer than 100,000 clones, about 82% being singletons. The sequence was collected from a human donor with chronic lymphocytic leukemia. The rearrangement uses TRBV27 and TRBJ1-1, with a weak D call TRBD1 (5 bases). The starting material was PBMCs, obtained before ibrutinib treatment. CDR3 sequence (DNA): TGTGCCAGCAACCCCCTCGGGGTGAGGGGCCTCTCAAACACTGAAGCTTTCTTT. The encoded protein is CASNPLGVRGLSNTEAFF.